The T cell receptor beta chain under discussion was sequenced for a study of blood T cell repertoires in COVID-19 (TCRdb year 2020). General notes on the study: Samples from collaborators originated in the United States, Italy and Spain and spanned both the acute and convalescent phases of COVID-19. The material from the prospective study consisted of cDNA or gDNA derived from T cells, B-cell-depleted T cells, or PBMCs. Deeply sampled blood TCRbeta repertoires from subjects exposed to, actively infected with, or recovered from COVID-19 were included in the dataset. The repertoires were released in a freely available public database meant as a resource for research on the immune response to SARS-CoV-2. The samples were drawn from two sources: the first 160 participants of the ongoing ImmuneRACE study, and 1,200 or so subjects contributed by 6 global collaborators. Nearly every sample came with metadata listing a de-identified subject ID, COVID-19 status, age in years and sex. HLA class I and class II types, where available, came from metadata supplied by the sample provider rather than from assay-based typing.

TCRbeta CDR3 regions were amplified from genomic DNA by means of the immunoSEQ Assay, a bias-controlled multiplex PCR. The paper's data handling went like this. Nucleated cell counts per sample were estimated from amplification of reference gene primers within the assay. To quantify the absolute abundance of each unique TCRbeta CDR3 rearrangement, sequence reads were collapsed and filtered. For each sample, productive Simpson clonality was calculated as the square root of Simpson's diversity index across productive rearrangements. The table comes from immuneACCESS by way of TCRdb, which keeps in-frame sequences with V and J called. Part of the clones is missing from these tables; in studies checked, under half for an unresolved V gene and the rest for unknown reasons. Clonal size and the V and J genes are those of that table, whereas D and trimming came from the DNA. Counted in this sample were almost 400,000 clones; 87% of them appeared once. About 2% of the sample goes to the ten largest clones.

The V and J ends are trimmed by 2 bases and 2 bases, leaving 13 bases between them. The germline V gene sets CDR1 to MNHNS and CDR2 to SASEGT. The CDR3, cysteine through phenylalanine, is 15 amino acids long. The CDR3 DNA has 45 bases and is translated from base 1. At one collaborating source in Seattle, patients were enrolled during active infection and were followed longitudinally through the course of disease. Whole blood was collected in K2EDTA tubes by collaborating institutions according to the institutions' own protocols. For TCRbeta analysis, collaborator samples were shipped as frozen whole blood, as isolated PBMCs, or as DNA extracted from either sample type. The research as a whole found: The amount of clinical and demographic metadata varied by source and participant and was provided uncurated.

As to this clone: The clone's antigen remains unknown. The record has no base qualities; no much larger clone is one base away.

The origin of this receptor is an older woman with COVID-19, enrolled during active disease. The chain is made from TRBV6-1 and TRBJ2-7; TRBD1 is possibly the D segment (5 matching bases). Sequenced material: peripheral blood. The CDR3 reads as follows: CASSEIPDIPYEQYF. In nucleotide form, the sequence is TGTGCCAGCAGTGAAATACCGGACATACCCTACGAGCAGTACTTC.